This T cell receptor beta chain was captured in a study of shared clonotypes between healthy human individuals. TCRdb keeps only in-frame clones here, not all; method: immunoSEQ multiplex PCR. The sample has about 1,500,000 clones, roughly 96% seen once. This CDR3 has 18 residues. J lost 2 bases, V lost 5 bases, and 10 bases had no gene match. In germline, CDR1 is SGHRS, CDR2 YFSETQ. Sequencing was carried out using naive CD4+ T cells sorted from blood. Noted subset: CD45RA+ positively selected. The source is a man aged 25-40 years in good health. The chain couples TRBV5-1 to TRBJ2-7; 16 bases fit TRBD2. The CDR3 coding sequence is TGCGCCAGCAGGGGGGGACTAGCGGGAGGGCCGGTAACCTACGAGCAGTACTTC. It specifies CASRGGLAGGPVTYEQYF.